This passage covers 11 T cell receptor beta chains from one sample sequenced in a study of CD4 T cells in relation to SARS-CoV-2 and coronaviruses. TCRdb keeps only in-frame clones here, not all; method: immunoSEQ multiplex PCR. The sample shows tens of thousands of clones, roughly 88% of them seen only once. The sequenced sample consisted of memory CD4+ T cells from PBMCs. These TCRs come from an adult with COVID-19.

The chain employs TRBV7-9 and TRBJ2-7; 7 bases are a match to TRBD1. This CDR3 contains 14 residues. The trim removed 6 bases at V and 2 bases at J, leaving 7 bases unmatched. Germline V lookup: CDR1 SEHNR, CDR2 FQNEAQ (reference sequence). CDR3 loop: CASRPRTGTYEQYF. For the CDR3, the DNA is TGTGCCAGCAGACCTCGGACAGGAACCTACGAGCAGTACTTC. Combining the CDR3 with reference TRBV7-9 and TRBJ2-7 gives the whole variable domain DTGVSQNPRHKITKRGQNVTFRCDPISEHNRLYWYRQTLGQGPEFLTYFQNEAQLEKSRLLSDRFSAERPKGSFSTLEIQRTEQGDSAMYLCASRPRTGTYEQYFGPGTRLTVT.

J is TRBJ1-3 and V is TRBV4-1; D remains ambiguous. Germline-derived CDR1 and CDR2 are MGHRA and YSYEKL. Trimming left V 3 bases short and J 11 bases short, with 14 bases between. This CDR3 spans 13 amino acids. This CDR3 reads CASSQTLLGAIYF. CDR3 DNA: TGCGCCAGCAGCCAGACCCTCCTCGGTGCCATATATTTT.

The chain couples TRBV7-2 to TRBJ2-2, with D perhaps matching TRBD1 (6 bases). The V gene lost 5 bases and the J gene lost 8 bases, with 18 bases spanning the gap. Germline values: CDR1 SGHTA, CDR2 FQGNSA. This CDR3 contains 15 residues. CDR3 bases: TGTGCCAGCAGCCCCGCAGGGGCCCGGGTTGGGGAGCTGTTTTTT. Its protein is CASSPAGARVGELFF.

The chain couples TRBV19 to TRBJ1-5; D is uncertain. Germline-derived CDR1 and CDR2 are LNHDA and SQIVND (reference sequence). The CDR3 spans 16 residues. Trimming pared 3 bases from V and 3 bases from J, leaving 15 bases between. The CDR3 DNA follows: TGTGCCAGTAGTATCAAAAGGGTGGACGACAATCAGCCCCAGCATTTT. Residues: CASSIKRVDDNQPQHF.

This clone was counted a single time. The rearrangement uses TRBV6-2 or TRBV6-3 and TRBJ2-2, with D unclear. Per germline, CDR1 MNHEY and CDR2 SVGEGT. The CDR3 loop spans 13 amino acids. The V gene lost 4 bases and the J gene lost 5 bases, with 8 bases spanning the gap. The CDR3 DNA sequence: TGTGCCAGCAGTTCTAGACGGACCGGGGAGCTGTTTTTT. Translation: CASSSRRTGELFF.

The chain recombines TRBV3-1 (or the pseudogene TRBV3-2) with TRBJ2-7; 13 nucleotides agree with TRBD2. Trimming at V came to 5 bases and at J to 3 bases, leaving 4 bases not matched to a gene. CDR1 LGHDT and CDR2 YNNKEL come from the germline V gene (reference sequence). This CDR3 contains 15 residues. This CDR3 reads CASSLTSGGVYEQYF. DNA of the CDR3: TGTGCCAGCAGCTTAACTAGCGGGGGGGTCTACGAGCAGTACTTC.

This clone appeared a single time. The chain recombines TRBV11-3 with TRBJ2-7; perhaps TRBD1 as D (5 bases). There are 14 residues in the CDR3. Germline values: CDR1 SGHNT, CDR2 YENEEA. V gave up 5 bases and J gave up 1 base, with 12 bases separating them. CDR3 amino acids: CASSDSPSSYEQYF. As DNA, the CDR3 is TGTGCCAGCAGCGACAGCCCCTCATCCTACGAGCAGTACTTC.

V gene TRBV29-1 combines with J gene TRBJ1-1; D perhaps matches TRBD1 (5 bases). This CDR3 is built from 12 residues. Germline V CDR1 and CDR2: SQVTM, ANQGSEA. CDR3 DNA sequence: TGCACCTTTCAGGGTTTGAACACTGAAGCTTTCTTT. Translating gives CTFQGLNTEAFF.

The V gene is TRBV19, the J gene TRBJ1-2; D unresolved. CDR1 is LNHDA and CDR2 is SQIVND in the germline V gene (reference sequence). The V end lost 2 bases, the J end lost 2 bases, and 9 bases lay between the germline ends. The CDR3 is 14 residues long. The CDR3 nucleotides read TGTGCCAGTAGTATACAGGAGGGAAACTATGGCTACACCTTC. Translating gives CASSIQEGNYGYTF.

J is TRBJ1-6 and V is TRBV7-9, with D possibly matching TRBD1 (5 bases). There are 13 residues in the CDR3. The ends were cut back, 4 bases at V and 7 bases at J, with 8 bases in the middle. The V gene's germline CDR1 is SEHNR and CDR2 FQNEAQ (reference sequence). CDR3 sequence: CASSSWGNSPLHF. The DNA of the CDR3 is TGTGCCAGCAGCTCATGGGGGAATTCACCCCTCCACTTT.

The rearrangement links TRBV5-6 to TRBJ1-1; TRBD1 matches 7 bases. The germline V gene has CDR1 SGHDT and CDR2 YYEEEE. J gave up 4 bases and V 0 bases, and 9 bases lay outside the gene matches. CDR3 size: 16 residues. DNA for the CDR3: TGTGCCAGCAGCTTGGGTGGTAGGGGGCGCGGCACTGAAGCTTTCTTT. This gives the protein CASSLGGRGRGTEAFF. Combining the CDR3 with reference TRBV5-6 and TRBJ1-1 gives the whole variable domain DAGVTQSPTHLIKTRGQQVTLRCSPKSGHDTVSWYQQALGQGPQFIFQYYEEEERQRGNFPDRFSGHQFPNYSSELNVNALLLGDSALYLCASSLGGRGRGTEAFFGQGTRLTVV.